Only a few counts were recorded for the clone carrying this T cell receptor (beta chain). No antigen is known for it. CD8 memory was a combination that joined CD45RO+ cells with CCR7-negative CD45RA+ TemRA cells. The source of the sample is a study of shared clonotypes between healthy human individuals. Study in general: The donor pool was made up of two women and three men aged 18 to 49. Three plates each covered CD4 naive and memory; CD8 naive two, CD8 memory one. Study findings and constraints: The study found about 5% of naive CD4 clonotypes shared across several donors.

Sequencing was performed with immunoSEQ multiplex PCR; in TCRdb, only in-frame clones are kept and a portion is missing. Of around 88,000 clones in the sample, roughly three quarters were seen once. Sequencing input: memory CD8+ T cells sorted from blood. Subset given: CD45RO+ cells pooled with CCR7-negative TemRA cells. This clonotype was obtained from a man younger than 40 in good health.

Here the CDR3 reads CASSLGPMEQFF. The CDR3 DNA reads as TGTGCCAGCAGCTTGGGACCCATGGAGCAGTTCTTC. The chain recombines TRBV5-4 with TRBJ2-1; D ambiguous. CDR1 and CDR2 (germline): SGHNT, YYREEE (reference sequence). The length of the CDR3 is 12 residues. V gave up 0 bases and J gave up 10 bases, with 8 bases separating them.